A single sample is the source of the 15 T cell receptor beta chains below, sequenced in a study of blood T cell repertoires in COVID-19. The protocol was immunoSEQ multiplex PCR, while the TCRdb copy is restricted to in-frame clones and leaves out a portion. The repertoire holds 200,000 to 250,000 clones, with 65% to 85% as singletons. The source material was peripheral blood. All receptors come from a young woman who had recovered from COVID-19.

The chain recombines TRBV30 with TRBJ1-1, with 8 bases aligning to TRBD1. Germline V gene lookup returns CDR1 GTSNPN and CDR2 SVGIG (reference sequence). CDR3 length: 14 residues. V lost 4 bases and J lost 1; bases outside the gene matches: 5. CDR3 in DNA: TGTGCCTGGACCTGGACAGGGACGAACACTGAAGCTTTCTTT. Translated, it gives CAWTWTGTNTEAFF. Full variable domain (rest looked up from reference TRBV30 and TRBJ1-1): SQTIHQWPATLVQPVGSPLSLECTVEGTSNPNLYWYRQAAGRGLQLLFYSVGIGQISSEVPQNLSASRPQDRQFILSSKKLLLSDSGFYLCAWTWTGTNTEAFFGQGTRLTVV.

V is TRBV19 and J is TRBJ2-1; D is perhaps TRBD2 (6 bases). This CDR3 comprises 13 residues. Looked up from germline, CDR1 is LNHDA and CDR2 is SQIVND (reference sequence). V was shortened by 5 bases and J by 10 bases, with 15 bases between the two germline ends. CDR3 bases: TGTGCCAGTAGTCCAAACCTAGCGTACGAGCAGTTCTTC. It codes for CASSPNLAYEQFF.

The chain links TRBV29-1 to TRBJ2-1, with D possibly being TRBD1 (6 bases). V lost 6 bases, J lost 9 bases, and 12 bases lay in between. The CDR3 loop spans 11 amino acids. Germline V gives CDR1 SQVTM, CDR2 ANQGSEA. The DNA for the CDR3 is TGCAGCGTGAGGACAGAGGGTGAGCAGTTCTTC. The encoded protein is CSVRTEGEQFF.

This chain links TRBV2 with TRBJ2-5; D gene unclear. The CDR3 has 12 amino acids. V was cut by 8 bases and J by 3 bases, with 10 bases left in between. Germline CDR1 and CDR2: SNHLY and FYNNEI. The CDR3 sequence: CASGPDEETQYF. CDR3 DNA sequence: TGTGCCAGCGGGCCCGATGAAGAGACCCAGTACTTC. Full variable domain (missing parts from reference TRBV2 and TRBJ2-5): EPEVTQTPSHQVTQMGQEVILRCVPISNHLYFYWYRQILGQKVEFLVSFYNNEISEKSEIFDDQFSVERPDGSNFTLKIRSTKLEDSAMYFCASGPDEETQYFGPGTRLLVL.

The chain has TRBV5-6 and TRBJ1-2; D is unclear. This CDR3 region has 13 residues. V was clipped by 4 bases and J by 6 bases, with 13 bases between them. Germline V gene data show CDR1 as SGHDT and CDR2 as YYEEEE. Here the CDR3 reads CASSAPRGDGYTF. The CDR3 nucleotides are TGTGCCAGCAGCGCTCCACGGGGAGATGGCTACACCTTC.

In its sample, this clone was seen a few times. The chain recombines TRBV27 with TRBJ1-6; D unresolved. Trimming removed 7 bases from V and 4 bases from J, with 11 bases in between. Germline CDR1 MNHEY, CDR2 SMNVEV (reference sequence). This CDR3 region has 14 residues. The DNA for the CDR3 is TGTGCCAGCACTAGCCAGAAGTATAATTCACCCCTCCACTTT. Protein: CASTSQKYNSPLHF.

The chain uses TRBV6-5 and TRBJ1-1; maybe TRBD1 (6 bases). The CDR3 has 14 amino acids. Trimming shortened V by 0 bases and J by 4 bases, and 9 bases separated the two germline ends. Germline values: CDR1 MNHEY, CDR2 SVGAGI. CDR3 in DNA: TGTGCCAGCAGTTACTCGCGGGGGCGCACTGAAGCTTTCTTT. This encodes CASSYSRGRTEAFF.

V gene TRBV4-1 combines with J gene TRBJ2-7, with D tentatively TRBD1 (6 bases). V was clipped by 0 bases and J by 3 bases, with 12 bases between them. The CDR3 runs 15 residues. The germline CDR1 and CDR2 sequences are MGHRA and YSYEKL. In nucleotides, the CDR3 is TGCGCCAGCAGCCAAGATCAAGGCAGGGGCTACGAGCAGTACTTC. It encodes CASSQDQGRGYEQYF.

This clone was seen just once. The chain links TRBV19 to TRBJ1-1, with D uncertain. Germline V CDR1 and CDR2: LNHDA, SQIVND (reference sequence). Trimming shortened V by 0 bases and J by 1 base, and 9 bases separated the two germline ends. CDR3 length equals 15 residues. The CDR3 sequence: CASSIDLGENTEAFF. CDR3 bases: TGTGCCAGTAGTATAGATTTGGGAGAGAACACTGAAGCTTTCTTT.

The chain joins TRBV15 to TRBJ2-5; 7 bases are a match to TRBD2. Germline V gene lookup returns CDR1 LNHNV and CDR2 YYDKDF (reference sequence). J lost 5 bases, V lost 0 bases, and 9 bases had no gene match. The CDR3 totals 16 residues. The CDR3, as DNA: TGTGCCACCAGCAGAGATTGGGGGAGGGCCGCGGAGACCCAGTACTTC. Its protein is CATSRDWGRAAETQYF.

This chain uses TRBV6-5 with TRBJ1-3, with D unclear. Deletions cut 6 bases from V and 2 bases from J, with 11 bases between. Germline V gene sequence: CDR1 MNHEY, CDR2 SVGAGI. The CDR3 contains 14 residues. Written as DNA, the CDR3 is TGTGCCAGCAGCCTTGGGAGCCCTGGAAACACCATATATTTT. Encoded protein: CASSLGSPGNTIYF.

V usage is TRBV5-1 and J usage is TRBJ2-5, with 12 bases identical to TRBD1. From germline, CDR1 is SGHRS and CDR2 YFSETQ. V lost 10 bases to trimming and J lost 0 bases; unmatched junction nucleotides: 16. The CDR3 spans 18 residues. The CDR3 reads CASLRGTGGSPYQETQYF. The CDR3 nucleotides are TGCGCCTCCCTCCGGGGGACAGGGGGCTCCCCGTACCAAGAGACCCAGTACTTC.

The V call is TRBV20-1, the J call TRBJ1-2; no firm D call. Germline V CDR1 and CDR2: DFQATT, SNEGSKA (reference sequence). The CDR3 totals 11 residues. Deletions cut 5 bases from V and 6 bases from J, with 10 bases between. CDR3 DNA: TGCAGTGCTGGCGGTTGGGATGGCTACACCTTC. Translating gives CSAGGWDGYTF.

The CDR3 loop reads CASSLLPLKTYNEQFF. The CDR3 nucleotides read TGTGCCAGCAGTTTACTACCTTTAAAAACCTACAATGAGCAGTTCTTC. V gene TRBV27 combines with J gene TRBJ2-1; no clear D gene. Germline V gene lookup returns CDR1 MNHEY and CDR2 SMNVEV (reference sequence). Between the trimmed V and J ends, which lost 2 bases and 2 bases, there was a span of 13 bases. The CDR3 is 16 residues long.

This clone was detected once. The CDR3 nucleotides read TGTGCCAGCAGCTTATGGCCCCAAGCTAACTATGGCTACACCTTC. Its translation: CASSLWPQANYGYTF. The chain has TRBV11-2 and TRBJ1-2, with D hard to call. The germline CDR1 and CDR2 sequences are SGHAT and FQNNGV. V was shortened by 2 bases and J by 0 bases, with 10 bases between the two germline ends. The CDR3 consists of 15 residues.